This T cell receptor (beta chain) was retrieved from a study of shared clonotypes between healthy human individuals. Study details: The cohort comprised a couple of women and a few men. Their ages spanned 18 to 49 years.

In germline, CDR1 is MDHEN, CDR2 SYDVKM. CDR3 length: 13 residues. V lost 7 bases, J lost 7 bases, and 10 bases stayed unmatched. Study outcomes and limitations: Shared clonotypes: about 5% naive CD4, under 4% naive CD8, 2% to 2.5% memory CD4, approximately 0.37% memory CD8. The study's rarefaction showed incomplete sorted-subset sequencing despite large depth.

The repertoire was sequenced with immunoSEQ multiplex PCR; TCRdb's copy has only in-frame clones and lacks some. In the table there are 500,000 to 550,000 clones, around 96% of which are singletons. Regarding this clone: Its target is unknown.

The TCR was taken from a woman in her thirties in good health. The V call is TRBV28, the J call TRBJ2-7, with 7 bases lining up with TRBD2. The sample comprised naive CD4+ T cells sorted from blood. Described subset: CD45RA+ positively selected. The CDR3 protein is CASTTTSSREQYF. CDR3 bases: TGTGCCAGCACCACGACTAGCTCCCGGGAGCAGTACTTC. Filled out from reference TRBV28 and TRBJ2-7, the complete variable domain reads DVKVTQSSRYLVKRTGEKVFLECVQDMDHENMFWYRQDPGLGLRLIYFSYDVKMKEKGDIPEGYSVSREKKERFSLILESASTNQTSMYLCASTTTSSREQYFGPGTRLTVT.